One sample yielded the 15 T cell receptor beta chains listed below, sequenced in a study of multiple sclerosis patients with progressive multifocal leukoencephalopathy. Sequencing was performed with immunoSEQ multiplex PCR; in TCRdb, only in-frame clones are kept and a portion is missing. This table holds approximately 27,000 clones, more than 80% found once. Described time point: time of PML onset. This sample comprised PBMCs, obtained from a patient treated with natalizumab. These receptors all come from a woman younger than 45 with progressive multifocal leukoencephalopathy.

The V call is TRBV6-6, the J call TRBJ1-2; 8 bases map to TRBD1. V lost 4 bases, J lost 5 bases, and 12 bases stayed unmatched. The CDR3 length is 16 residues. Germline CDR1 MNHNY, CDR2 SVGAGI (reference sequence). CDR3 region: CASSSLAGGFRYGYTF. DNA of the CDR3: TGTGCCAGCAGTTCCTTAGCAGGGGGCTTTAGGTATGGCTACACCTTC.

In this sample, this clone turned up a few times. The chain has TRBV7-2 and TRBJ2-1; tentative D call: TRBD1 (5 bases). The CDR3 totals 13 residues. The V gene's germline CDR1 is SGHTA and CDR2 FQGNSA. With 7 bases removed from V and 5 bases from J, the gap between germline ends came to 12 bases. This CDR3 is CASILPTDNEQFF. In DNA form, the CDR3 reads TGTGCCAGCATCCTTCCGACAGACAATGAGCAGTTCTTC.

The rearrangement joins TRBV5-8 to TRBJ1-2, with D unresolved. V lost 0 bases, J lost 6 bases, and 12 bases lay in between. The V gene's germline CDR1 is SGHTS and CDR2 YDEGEE. This CDR3 is built from 14 residues. DNA for the CDR3: TGTGCCAGCAGCTTGGGGCCGGGAAGGGATGGCTACACCTTC. It encodes CASSLGPGRDGYTF.

The V call is TRBV30, the J call TRBJ1-1; 9 bases agree with TRBD1. The CDR3 covers 15 residues. Trimming removed 2 bases from V and 4 bases from J; junction bases left unmatched: 8. Germline-derived CDR1 and CDR2 are GTSNPN and SVGIG (reference sequence). The CDR3 here is CAWSILPTGGTEAFF. CDR3 DNA: TGTGCCTGGAGTATCCTTCCGACAGGGGGCACTGAAGCTTTCTTT.

V usage is TRBV9 and J usage is TRBJ2-7, with 12 nucleotides matching TRBD2. The V segment lost 4 bases and the J segment 3 bases; nucleotides outside the gene matches: 5. CDR1 and CDR2 from the germline V gene are SGDLS and YYNGEE. This CDR3 is built from 15 residues. The CDR3 reads CASSPTTSGSYEQYF. The CDR3 DNA sequence: TGTGCCAGCAGCCCGACGACTAGCGGGAGCTACGAGCAGTACTTC.

CDR3 coding DNA: TGCGCCAGCAGCCAAGCCACACATCAGCCCCAGCATTTT. It encodes CASSQATHQPQHF. The gene calls are TRBV4-1 and TRBJ1-5; D uncertain. The CDR3 sequence is 13 residues long. Trimming took 1 base from V and 5 from J, leaving 6 bases between them. Per germline, CDR1 MGHRA and CDR2 YSYEKL.

This chain uses TRBV11-2 with TRBJ2-4; no clear D. The V end was cut by 5 bases, the J end by 1 base, with 18 bases between. Germline values: CDR1 SGHAT, CDR2 FQNNGV. This CDR3 is built from 17 residues. This CDR3 reads CASSQSSRVLAKNIQYF. CDR3 nucleotides: TGTGCCAGCAGCCAATCGTCAAGGGTCTTGGCCAAAAACATTCAGTACTTC.

The chain links TRBV2 to TRBJ2-2; 7 nucleotides agree with TRBD1. The CDR3 totals 18 residues. The germline V gene has CDR1 SNHLY and CDR2 FYNNEI. Trimming took 5 bases from V and 4 from J; bases not matched to a gene: 16. In DNA form, the CDR3 reads TGTGCCAGCAGTCCTCTACAGGGGACACAACCACCCACCGGGGAGCTGTTTTTT. Translated, it gives CASSPLQGTQPPTGELFF.

This sequence joins TRBV6-1 and TRBJ2-7; no firm D call. Deletions cut 6 bases from V and 2 bases from J, with 8 bases between. The CDR3 is made up of 12 amino acids. From germline, CDR1 is MNHNS and CDR2 SASEGT. The CDR3, as DNA: TGTGCCAGCAGGGGTGGGACCTACGAGCAGTACTTC. It codes for CASRGGTYEQYF.

The V call is TRBV7-9, the J call TRBJ2-6; D is possibly TRBD1 or TRBD2 (5 bases each). The V gene lost 5 bases and the J gene lost 0 bases, with 8 bases spanning the gap. Germline-derived CDR1 and CDR2 are SEHNR and FQNEAQ (reference sequence). The CDR3 totals 15 residues. The CDR3 is CASSPGSSGANVLTF. The CDR3 region has the DNA TGTGCCAGCAGCCCAGGGAGCTCTGGGGCCAACGTCCTGACTTTC.

The genes are TRBV28 and TRBJ1-2; D ambiguous. Trimming stripped 5 bases from V and 6 bases from J, with 10 bases between. Germline CDR1 is MDHEN and CDR2 is SYDVKM. This CDR3 region has 12 residues. The CDR3 is CASSPWTDGYTF. The CDR3 coding sequence is TGTGCCAGCAGTCCTTGGACGGATGGCTACACCTTC.

The chain uses TRBV28 and TRBJ2-7; D may match TRBD1 or TRBD2 (5 bases each). Trimming removed 5 bases from V and 5 bases from J, with 10 bases in between. From germline, CDR1 is MDHEN and CDR2 SYDVKM. This CDR3 contains 12 residues. CDR3: CASSMGPHEQYF. CDR3 in DNA: TGTGCCAGCAGTATGGGACCGCACGAGCAGTACTTC.

The chain recombines TRBV18 with TRBJ1-5, with no clear D. The CDR3 loop spans 13 amino acids. V was cut by 3 bases and J by 5 bases, with 8 bases left in between. Looked up from germline, CDR1 is KGHSH and CDR2 is LQKENI. CDR3 sequence (DNA): TGTGCCAGCTCACCCGCAGCGTATCAGCCCCAGCATTTT. As protein: CASSPAAYQPQHF.

J is TRBJ2-7 and V is TRBV28; 9 positions match TRBD1. Germline V gives CDR1 MDHEN, CDR2 SYDVKM. The ends lost 3 bases at V and 4 bases at J; junction bases unmatched: 7. CDR3 length equals 15 residues. CDR3 residues: CASSFGTGLQYEQYF. CDR3 nucleotide sequence: TGTGCCAGCAGTTTTGGGACAGGGCTTCAATACGAGCAGTACTTC. Using reference TRBV28 and TRBJ2-7 for the parts outside the CDR3, the full variable domain is DVKVTQSSRYLVKRTGEKVFLECVQDMDHENMFWYRQDPGLGLRLIYFSYDVKMKEKGDIPEGYSVSREKKERFSLILESASTNQTSMYLCASSFGTGLQYEQYFGPGTRLTVT.

This chain links TRBV11-1 with TRBJ2-1; D is uncertain. Trimming pared 4 bases from V and 6 bases from J, leaving 19 bases between. The germline CDR1 and CDR2 sequences are SGHAT and FQDESV (reference sequence). The CDR3 consists of 16 residues. The CDR3, as DNA: TGTGCCAGCAGCTCCGAGGCGCTCACTCCGCCCAATGAGCAGTTCTTC. Amino acids: CASSSEALTPPNEQFF.